Below, 11 T cell receptor beta chains from the same sample are listed, as sequenced in a study. TCRdb processed the RT-PCR reads anew with MiXCR; each CDR3 protein has one entry. The sample lists about 680,000 distinct CDR3 sequences, about 14% occurring once. Input material: memory CD4+ T cells from blood. The source of these receptors is a female donor in good health, serving as a healthy control.

The genes are TRBV6-2 or TRBV6-3 and TRBJ2-7; D might be TRBD1 or TRBD2, each matching 6 bases. Germline V gene lookup returns CDR1 MNHEY and CDR2 SVGEGT. The CDR3 totals 14 residues. V gave up 4 bases and J gave up 3 bases, with 13 bases separating them. CDR3 coding DNA: TGTGCCAGCAGTTCACAGGGACTGATCTACGAGCAGTACTTC. Translating it yields CASSSQGLIYEQYF.

At least ten counts were recorded for this clonotype. The V call is TRBV4-3, the J call TRBJ1-2, with D possibly matching TRBD1 (6 bases). This CDR3 has 18 residues. V was cut by 0 bases and J by 4 bases, with 21 bases left in between. The V gene's germline CDR1 is LGHNA and CDR2 YSLEER. The CDR3 DNA follows: TGCGCCAGCAGCCAAGATCTGGGGGCTCGGAAAATTCGCTATGGCTACACCTTC. Translation: CASSQDLGARKIRYGYTF.

This clonotype appeared many times. V usage is TRBV20-1 and J usage is TRBJ2-4; 7 nucleotides align to TRBD1. The ends lost 6 bases at V and 7 bases at J; junction bases unmatched: 6. This CDR3 comprises 12 residues. Germline CDR1 DFQATT, CDR2 SNEGSKA (reference sequence). The CDR3 DNA is TGCAGTGCCCGGCAACAGGGGAACATTCAGTACTTC. This encodes CSARQQGNIQYF.

J is TRBJ2-3 and V is TRBV6-5; D not resolved. With 7 bases removed from V and 1 base from J, the gap between germline ends came to 12 bases. Germline loops: CDR1 MNHEY, CDR2 SVGAGI. This CDR3 spans 14 amino acids. The chain's CDR3 is CASTNGRGTDTQYF. CDR3 in DNA: TGTGCCAGCACAAACGGACGGGGCACAGATACGCAGTATTTT.

The chain employs TRBV20-1 and TRBJ2-2; D gene ambiguous. The V end lost 6 bases, the J end lost 7 bases, and 18 bases lay between the germline ends. The length of the CDR3 is 14 residues. Germline values: CDR1 DFQATT, CDR2 SNEGSKA (reference sequence). This CDR3 is CSALWAQSGGELFF. CDR3 nucleotides: TGCAGTGCCCTATGGGCACAGTCCGGCGGGGAGCTGTTTTTT.

A few counts support this clonotype. In nucleotides, the CDR3 is TGCAGTGCTACGGACAAAACCTACGAGCAGTACTTC. Amino acids: CSATDKTYEQYF. This chain joins TRBV20-1 and TRBJ2-7; tentatively, D is TRBD1 (5 bases). The CDR3 is 12 amino acids. V shed 4 bases and J shed 2 bases, with 9 bases lying between them. Per germline, CDR1 DFQATT and CDR2 SNEGSKA (reference sequence).

The gene calls are TRBV28 and TRBJ2-3; the match to TRBD2 covers 7 bases. The V gene's germline CDR1 is MDHEN and CDR2 SYDVKM. CDR3 length: 14 amino acids. Losses at the gene ends were 10 bases for V and 6 bases for J; bases not matched to a gene: 13. CDR3 nucleotides: TGTGCCACAACCCCCCCCGGGAGGCCCGATACGCAGTATTTT. Its translation is CATTPPGRPDTQYF.

V is TRBV7-2 and J is TRBJ1-5; D uncertain. The CDR3 length is 16 residues. Germline CDR1 is SGHTA and CDR2 is FQGNSA. V shed 4 bases and J shed 0 bases, with 13 bases lying between them. This CDR3 is CASSSMPGDSNQPQHF. The DNA of the CDR3 is TGTGCCAGCAGCTCTATGCCTGGAGATAGCAATCAGCCCCAGCATTTT.

In this sample, this clonotype turned up a few times. The junction does not match germline at one end; this may be a read error. The chain has TRBV10-3 and TRBJ2-1, with D perhaps assigned TRBD1 or TRBD2 (6 bases each). Germline CDR1 reads ENHRY; CDR2 reads SYGVKD. The CDR3 is 13 residues long. The CDR3 sequence is CAISSGAFYEQSF. For the CDR3, the DNA is TGTGCCATCAGCTCGGGGGCCTTTTATGAGCAGTCCTTC.

The chain joins TRBV12-3 or TRBV12-4 to TRBJ1-1, with D possibly being TRBD1 (5 bases). Trimming left V 4 bases short and J 7 bases short, with 13 bases between. CDR3 length: 13 residues. This chain's CDR3 is CASSYGAKGEAFF. DNA for the CDR3: TGTGCCAGCAGTTACGGGGCCAAGGGTGAAGCTTTCTTT.

This clonotype came up once. J is TRBJ1-3 and V is TRBV2; the match to TRBD1 covers 7 bases. The CDR3 is 16 residues long. Trimming removed 3 bases from V and 0 bases from J; junction bases left unmatched: 5. The germline CDR1 and CDR2 sequences are SNHLY and FYNNEI. The CDR3: CASSDPGQFSGNTIYF. For the CDR3, the DNA is TGTGCCAGCAGTGACCCGGGACAGTTCTCTGGAAACACCATATATTTT.